This T cell receptor beta chain is drawn from a study of T cell changes during pregnancy in multiple sclerosis. Clones were read by immunoSEQ multiplex PCR, and TCRdb kept only the in-frame ones, dropping some. Of about 40,000 clones listed, over 85% are singletons. Germline V gene data show CDR1 as SEHNR and CDR2 as FQNEAQ (reference sequence). The length of the CDR3 is 17 residues. Trimming took 3 bases from V and 2 from J, leaving 19 bases between them. This receptor was obtained from a female donor with multiple sclerosis, enrolled in a pregnancy study. The chain has TRBV7-9 and TRBJ2-5; no reliable D call. The sequenced sample was peripheral blood, obtained before pregnancy. CDR3 sequence (DNA): TGTGCCAGCAGCTTCGTAAAGGAGCCACTACTGCAAGAGACCCAGTACTTC. It specifies CASSFVKEPLLQETQYF.